The 26 T cell receptor beta chains below were found in one sample sequenced in a study of shared clonotypes between healthy human individuals. Profiling relied on immunoSEQ multiplex PCR, and the TCRdb table lists in-frame clones only, not all of them. The sample has under 300,000 clones; just over 65% are singletons. Sequencing was done on a sample of memory CD4+ T cells sorted from blood. Subset meaning: CD45RA-negative fraction. The receptors were sampled from a man aged 30 to 45 in good health.

This CDR3 is CASRHTGTNPYEQYF. CDR3 bases: TGTGCCAGCAGGCACACCGGGACAAATCCCTACGAGCAGTACTTC. This chain links TRBV28 with TRBJ2-7; D may be TRBD1 (6 bases). V was clipped by 6 bases and J by 2 bases, with 17 bases between them. Germline CDR1 and CDR2: MDHEN and SYDVKM. The CDR3 has 15 residues.

The V and J genes are TRBV11-2 and TRBJ2-3; TRBD2 aligns across 7 bases. J was trimmed by 5 bases and V by 5 bases; bases with no gene match: 7. Germline loops: CDR1 SGHAT, CDR2 FQNNGV. The length of the CDR3 is 14 residues. CDR3 sequence reads: CASSPLAAGDTQYF. DNA for the CDR3: TGTGCCAGCAGCCCCCTAGCGGCAGGAGATACGCAGTATTTT.

V is TRBV29-1 and J is TRBJ2-1; 9 bases are shared with TRBD2. V shed 6 bases, J shed 4 bases, and the junction held 4 bases outside the gene matches. The CDR3 is 13 residues long. Germline V gene lookup returns CDR1 SQVTM and CDR2 ANQGSEA. The CDR3 loop is CSVMLAGYNEQFF. CDR3 nucleotides: TGCAGCGTAATGCTAGCGGGATACAATGAGCAGTTCTTC.

The chain combines TRBV27 with TRBJ1-1, with D possibly matching TRBD1 (6 bases). The V gene's germline CDR1 is MNHEY and CDR2 SMNVEV (reference sequence). The CDR3 is made up of 11 amino acids. V shed 2 bases and J shed 11 bases, with 9 bases lying between them. The DNA for the CDR3 is TGTGCCAGCAGTTTAAGGGGGGAGGCTTTCTTT. Its protein product is CASSLRGEAFF.

The chain couples TRBV7-2 to TRBJ2-7; D ambiguous. Trimming took 1 base from V and 3 from J, leaving 13 bases between them. The CDR3 runs to 15 residues. CDR1 is SGHTA, CDR2 FQGNSA, per germline. CDR3 coding DNA: TGTGCCAGCAGCTTAGGCGGCCGGGCCTTCTACGAGCAGTACTTC. Its protein is CASSLGGRAFYEQYF.

In this sample, this clone turned up a few times. The V call is TRBV28, the J call TRBJ2-3; TRBD1 aligns across 9 bases. V dropped 7 bases and J dropped 6; count of bases not matched to a gene: 14. From germline, CDR1 is MDHEN and CDR2 SYDVKM. This CDR3 contains 16 residues. In nucleotides, the CDR3 is TGTGCCAGCACCCCGCCCACCGGGACAGGGATCGATACGCAGTATTTT. Translating gives CASTPPTGTGIDTQYF.

The chain recombines TRBV5-1 with TRBJ2-6; D is unclear. CDR3 length equals 16 residues. Germline CDR1 SGHRS, CDR2 YFSETQ. V lost 0 bases, J lost 2 bases, and 9 bases lay in between. CDR3 amino acids: CASSLVGGPGANVLTF. For the CDR3, the DNA is TGCGCCAGCAGCTTGGTGGGTGGGCCTGGGGCCAACGTCCTGACTTTC.

This clone was detected a few times. The rearrangement uses TRBV14 and TRBJ2-4; TRBD2 matches 12 bases. The V segment lost 4 bases and the J segment 9 bases; nucleotides outside the gene matches: 7. Germline CDR1 is SGHDN and CDR2 is FVKESK. The CDR3 has 15 amino acids. The CDR3 DNA sequence: TGTGCCAGCAGCCGTACTAGCGGGAGGCCCGGCATTCAGTACTTC. Its translation: CASSRTSGRPGIQYF.

The chain uses TRBV27 and TRBJ2-3; TRBD2 might be the D (6 bases). Germline CDR1 MNHEY, CDR2 SMNVEV (reference sequence). The CDR3 spans 14 residues. The V end lost 3 bases, the J end lost 6 bases, and 13 bases lay between the germline ends. The CDR3 reads CASSLGTPWDTQYF. Written as DNA, the CDR3 is TGTGCCAGCAGTTTGGGGACTCCCTGGGATACGCAGTATTTT.

Comments on this clone: The sample has other DNA sequences that encode this CDR3 too. V is TRBV20-1 and J is TRBJ2-5; the D is unclear. Trimming took off 2 bases at V and 5 bases at J, with 3 bases between the two ends. Per the germline V gene, CDR1 is DFQATT and CDR2 is SNEGSKA (reference sequence). This CDR3 is 10 amino acids long. CDR3 protein: CSARRETQYF. As DNA, the CDR3 is TGCAGTGCTAGACGGGAGACCCAGTACTTC.

The chain is built from TRBV10-3 and TRBJ2-5, with D possibly being TRBD2 (6 bases). The CDR3 is 13 amino acids. V was cut by 2 bases and J by 5 bases, with 9 bases left in between. The germline V gene encodes CDR1 ENHRY and CDR2 SYGVKD. CDR3 in amino acids: CAISERGGETQYF. CDR3 DNA: TGTGCCATCAGTGAGCGAGGAGGGGAGACCCAGTACTTC.

The J gene is TRBJ2-7, the V gene TRBV27; perhaps D is TRBD1 or TRBD2 (5 bases each). V was pared by 2 bases and J by 1 base, with 12 bases between. The CDR3 runs 15 residues. Germline values: CDR1 MNHEY, CDR2 SMNVEV (reference sequence). The CDR3 nucleotides read TGTGCCAGCAGTTTAACGGGGCAGGGATCCTACGAGCAGTACTTC. Translated: CASSLTGQGSYEQYF.

This chain links TRBV18 with TRBJ1-1; D is unclear. Germline V gene data show CDR1 as KGHSH and CDR2 as LQKENI. The V and J ends lost 3 bases and 4 bases respectively, with 12 bases between them. The CDR3 length is 14 residues. The CDR3 spells CASSPGQTLTEAFF. The CDR3 coding sequence is TGTGCCAGCTCACCGGGCCAGACCCTCACTGAAGCTTTCTTT.

The table lists this clone with many counts. The chain is built from TRBV9 and TRBJ2-1; D call uncertain. Trimming left V 3 bases short and J 5 bases short, with 15 bases between. From germline, CDR1 is SGDLS and CDR2 YYNGEE. CDR3 length equals 15 residues. The CDR3 loop is CASSASRAVHNEQFF. The DNA of the CDR3 is TGTGCCAGCAGCGCAAGCAGAGCAGTGCACAATGAGCAGTTCTTC.

The CDR3 spells CASSAGGLVSQPQHF. CDR3 nucleotide sequence: TGTGCCAGCAGCGCAGGGGGCCTTGTAAGTCAGCCCCAGCATTTT. This chain joins TRBV7-2 and TRBJ1-5; 8 positions agree with TRBD1. V gave up 5 bases and J gave up 6 bases; unmatched junction bases: 9. This CDR3 has 15 amino acids. CDR1 and CDR2 from the germline V gene are SGHTA and FQGNSA.

This clone was detected a few times. This rearrangement joins TRBV6-1 to TRBJ1-5; TRBD1 is a possible D gene (5 bases). CDR3 length: 14 amino acids. Trimming took off 2 bases at V and 3 bases at J, with 8 bases between the two ends. From germline, CDR1 is MNHNS and CDR2 SASEGT. The CDR3 protein is CASSERQPNQPQHF. In DNA, the CDR3 is TGTGCCAGCAGTGAAAGACAGCCCAATCAGCCCCAGCATTTT.

The chain recombines TRBV5-8 with TRBJ2-1; D unclear. Trimming left V 0 bases short and J 16 bases short, with 17 bases between. Germline V gives CDR1 SGHTS, CDR2 YDEGEE. The CDR3 is 13 residues long. CDR3 DNA: TGTGCCAGCAGCTTGGGCCCCTATGCCCGTCTTTTCTTC. This codes for CASSLGPYARLFF.

The chain has TRBV18 and TRBJ1-2; D gene uncertain. V was clipped by 2 bases and J by 5 bases, with 12 bases between them. The CDR3 spans 14 residues. CDR1 and CDR2 from the germline V gene are KGHSH and LQKENI. The CDR3 reads CASSPSKDVYGYTF. CDR3 nucleotides: TGTGCCAGCTCACCAAGTAAGGACGTTTATGGCTACACCTTC.

This clone occurred a few times. CDR3 loop: CAIRSHQQETQYF. CDR3 nucleotide sequence: TGTGCCATCAGGTCCCACCAGCAAGAGACCCAGTACTTC. The genes are TRBV10-3 and TRBJ2-5, with D unclear. The V end was cut by 6 bases, the J end by 2 bases, with 10 bases between. The CDR3 covers 13 residues. Germline V gene lookup returns CDR1 ENHRY and CDR2 SYGVKD.

V and J are TRBV7-2 and TRBJ2-5, with D possibly TRBD2 on 5 matching bases. Trimming pared 4 bases from V and 5 bases from J, leaving 17 bases between. Germline V CDR1 and CDR2: SGHTA, FQGNSA. This CDR3 is built from 15 residues. The CDR3 region is CASSSAPRGGETQYF. CDR3 sequence (DNA): TGTGCCAGCAGCTCCGCGCCCCGAGGCGGGGAGACCCAGTACTTC.

The J gene is TRBJ2-5, the V gene TRBV7-9; TRBD1 might be the D (8 bases). The length of the CDR3 is 12 residues. V lost 6 bases and J lost 9, with 14 bases in between. Looked up from germline, CDR1 is SEHNR and CDR2 is FQNEAQ (reference sequence). CDR3 in DNA: TGTGCCAGCAGTTTCACAGGGGGGGCCCAGTACTTC. Protein sequence: CASSFTGGAQYF.

The chain has TRBV27 and TRBJ1-1, with a possible D match to TRBD1 (5 bases). The germline gives CDR1 MNHEY, CDR2 SMNVEV (reference sequence). V lost 4 bases, J lost 1 base, and 22 bases lay in between. The CDR3 loop spans 18 amino acids. This CDR3 is CASSSTGPGPNPNTEAFF. In nucleotides, the CDR3 is TGTGCCAGCAGTTCCACCGGACCGGGACCGAACCCGAACACTGAAGCTTTCTTT.

The rearrangement joins TRBV11-2 to TRBJ1-1, with D perhaps TRBD1 (5 bases). The CDR3 runs 14 residues. CDR1 is SGHAT and CDR2 is FQNNGV in the germline V gene. Trimming left V 5 bases short and J 1 base short, with 11 bases between. The CDR3 protein is CASSPGVQNTEAFF. The DNA of the CDR3 is TGTGCCAGCAGCCCGGGGGTGCAGAACACTGAAGCTTTCTTT.

This clone was seen only a few times. The chain is built from TRBV25-1 and TRBJ2-7, with TRBD1 matching over 8 bases. The CDR3 runs to 17 residues. CDR1 is MGHDK, CDR2 SYGVNS, per germline. V lost 3 bases, J lost 3 bases, and 13 bases stayed unmatched. The CDR3, as DNA: TGTGCCAGCAGTGATACTACCCGGGACAGGAAACACTACGAGCAGTACTTC. It encodes CASSDTTRDRKHYEQYF.

This chain connects TRBV2 to TRBJ2-5, with 11 bases aligning to TRBD1. The CDR3 covers 15 residues. Germline V gene data show CDR1 as SNHLY and CDR2 as FYNNEI. With 5 bases clipped from V and 5 bases from J, the junction kept 7 bases outside the gene matches. The CDR3 region has the DNA TGTGCCAGCAGTACTGGACAGGGGGCATATGAGACCCAGTACTTC. It translates to CASSTGQGAYETQYF.

The J gene is TRBJ2-7, the V gene TRBV23-1; D perhaps matches TRBD2 (5 bases). TRBV23-1 counts as an open reading frame of uncertain function. CDR3 length: 13 amino acids. V lost 0 bases, J lost 3 bases, and 6 bases lay in between. The CDR3 sequence: CASSQSGDYEQYF. The DNA for the CDR3 is TGCGCCAGCAGTCAATCCGGGGACTACGAGCAGTACTTC.